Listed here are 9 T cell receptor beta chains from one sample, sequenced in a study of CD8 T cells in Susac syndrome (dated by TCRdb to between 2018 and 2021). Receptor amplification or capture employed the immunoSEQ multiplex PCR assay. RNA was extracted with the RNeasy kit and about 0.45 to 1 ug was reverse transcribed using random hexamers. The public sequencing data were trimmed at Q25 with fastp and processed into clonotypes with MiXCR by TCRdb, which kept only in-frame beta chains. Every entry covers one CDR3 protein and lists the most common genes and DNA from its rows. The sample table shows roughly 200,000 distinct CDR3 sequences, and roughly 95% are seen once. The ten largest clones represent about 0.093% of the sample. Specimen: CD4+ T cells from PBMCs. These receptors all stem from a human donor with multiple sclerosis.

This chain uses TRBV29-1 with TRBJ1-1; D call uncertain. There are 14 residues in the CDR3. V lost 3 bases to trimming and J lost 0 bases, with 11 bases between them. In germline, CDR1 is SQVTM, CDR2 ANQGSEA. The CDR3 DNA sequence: TGCAGCGTTGAGCGGCCGCGTATGAACACTGAAGCTTTCTTT. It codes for CSVERPRMNTEAFF.

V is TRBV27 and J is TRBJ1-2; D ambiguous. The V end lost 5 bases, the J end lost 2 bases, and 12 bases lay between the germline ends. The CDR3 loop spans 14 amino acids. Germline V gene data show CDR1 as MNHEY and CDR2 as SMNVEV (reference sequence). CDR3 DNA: TGTGCCAGCAGTACCACGTGGACCAACTATGGCTACACCTTC. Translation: CASSTTWTNYGYTF.

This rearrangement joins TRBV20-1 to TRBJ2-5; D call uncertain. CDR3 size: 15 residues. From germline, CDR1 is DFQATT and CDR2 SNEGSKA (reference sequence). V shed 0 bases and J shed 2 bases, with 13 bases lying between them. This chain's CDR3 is CSARDGRRLQETQYF. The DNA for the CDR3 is TGCAGTGCTAGAGATGGGCGCCGGCTACAAGAGACCCAGTACTTC.

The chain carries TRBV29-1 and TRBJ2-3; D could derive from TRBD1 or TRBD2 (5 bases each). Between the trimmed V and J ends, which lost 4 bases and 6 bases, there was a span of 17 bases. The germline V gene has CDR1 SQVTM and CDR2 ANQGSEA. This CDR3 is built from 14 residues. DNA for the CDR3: TGCAGCGTTGGAAGGATTGCAGGGACGGATACGCAGTATTTT. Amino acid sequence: CSVGRIAGTDTQYF.

The CDR3 sequence: CASTEWGAEAFF. The DNA for the CDR3 is TGTGCCAGCACCGAATGGGGCGCTGAAGCTTTCTTT. The chain has TRBV2 and TRBJ1-1; D is perhaps TRBD1 (5 bases). With 7 bases removed from V and 6 bases from J, the gap between germline ends came to 12 bases. CDR1 is SNHLY, CDR2 FYNNEI, per germline. The CDR3 consists of 12 residues.

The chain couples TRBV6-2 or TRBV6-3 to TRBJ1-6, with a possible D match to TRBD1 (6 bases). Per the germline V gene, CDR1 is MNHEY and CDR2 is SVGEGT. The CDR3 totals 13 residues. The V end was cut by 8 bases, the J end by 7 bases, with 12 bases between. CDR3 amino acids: CASLQGANSPLHF. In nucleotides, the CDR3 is TGTGCCAGCCTACAGGGAGCGAATTCACCCCTCCACTTT.

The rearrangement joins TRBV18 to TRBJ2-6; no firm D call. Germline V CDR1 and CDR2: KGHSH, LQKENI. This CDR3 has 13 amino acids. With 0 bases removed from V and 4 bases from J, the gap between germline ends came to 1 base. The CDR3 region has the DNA TGTGCCAGCTCACCACCCGGGGCCAACGTCCTGACTTTC. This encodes CASSPPGANVLTF.

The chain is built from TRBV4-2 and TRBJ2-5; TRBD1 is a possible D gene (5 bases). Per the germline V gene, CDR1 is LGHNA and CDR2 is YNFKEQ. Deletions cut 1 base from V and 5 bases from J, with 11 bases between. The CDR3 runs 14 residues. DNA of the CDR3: TGTGCCAGCAGCCAAGTGGGGCCGGAGGAGACCCAGTACTTC. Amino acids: CASSQVGPEETQYF.

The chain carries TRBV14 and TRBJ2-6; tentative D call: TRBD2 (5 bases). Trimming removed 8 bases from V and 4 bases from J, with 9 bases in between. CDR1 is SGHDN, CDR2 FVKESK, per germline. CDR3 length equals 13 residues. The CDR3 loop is CASGGLGANVLTF. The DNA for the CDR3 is TGTGCCAGCGGAGGCCTCGGGGCCAACGTCCTGACTTTC.